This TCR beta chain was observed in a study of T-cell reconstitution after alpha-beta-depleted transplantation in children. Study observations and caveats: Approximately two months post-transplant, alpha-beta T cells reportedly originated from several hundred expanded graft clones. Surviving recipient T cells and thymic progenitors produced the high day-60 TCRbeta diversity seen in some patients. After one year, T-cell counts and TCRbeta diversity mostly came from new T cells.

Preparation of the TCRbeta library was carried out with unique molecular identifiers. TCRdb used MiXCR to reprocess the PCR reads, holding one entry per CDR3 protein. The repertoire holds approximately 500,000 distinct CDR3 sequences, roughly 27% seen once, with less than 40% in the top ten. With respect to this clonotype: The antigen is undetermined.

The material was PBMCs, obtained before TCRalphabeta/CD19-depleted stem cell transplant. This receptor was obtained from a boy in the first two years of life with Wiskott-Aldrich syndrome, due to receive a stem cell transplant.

The CDR3 sequence is CASSLFSGGLAKNIQYF. CDR3 sequence (DNA): TGCGCCAGCAGCTTGTTCTCAGGGGGCTTAGCCAAAAACATTCAGTACTTC. The genes are TRBV5-1 and TRBJ2-4; 8 bases match TRBD1. V lost 1 base and J lost 0; bases outside the gene matches: 6. From germline, CDR1 is SGHRS and CDR2 YFSETQ. This CDR3 is 17 amino acids long.